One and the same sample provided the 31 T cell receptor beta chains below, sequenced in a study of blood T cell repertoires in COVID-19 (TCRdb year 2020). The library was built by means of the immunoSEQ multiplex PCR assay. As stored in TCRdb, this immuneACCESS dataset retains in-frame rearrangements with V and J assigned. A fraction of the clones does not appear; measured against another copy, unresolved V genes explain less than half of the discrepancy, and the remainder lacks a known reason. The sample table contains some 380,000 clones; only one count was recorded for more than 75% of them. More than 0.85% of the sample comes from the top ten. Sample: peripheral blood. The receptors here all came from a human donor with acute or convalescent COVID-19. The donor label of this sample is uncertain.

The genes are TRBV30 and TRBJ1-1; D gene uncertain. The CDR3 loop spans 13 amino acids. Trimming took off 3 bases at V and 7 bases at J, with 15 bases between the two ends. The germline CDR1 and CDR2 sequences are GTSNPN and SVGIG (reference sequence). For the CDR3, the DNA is TGTGCCTGGAGCAGGTCTTTGAACGGTGAAGCTTTCTTT. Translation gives CAWSRSLNGEAFF.

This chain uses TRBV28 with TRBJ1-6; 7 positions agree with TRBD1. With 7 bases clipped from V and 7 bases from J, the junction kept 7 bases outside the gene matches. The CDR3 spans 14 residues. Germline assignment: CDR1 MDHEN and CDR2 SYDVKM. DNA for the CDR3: TGTGCCAGCAACGCGAACAGGGGAAATTCACCCCTCCACTTT. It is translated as CASNANRGNSPLHF.

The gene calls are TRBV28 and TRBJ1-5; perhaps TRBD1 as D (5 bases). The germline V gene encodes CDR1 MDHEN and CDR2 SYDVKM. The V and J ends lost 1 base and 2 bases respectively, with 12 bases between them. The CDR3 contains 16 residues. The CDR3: CASSLFRVGGNQPQHF. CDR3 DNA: TGTGCCAGCAGTTTATTCAGGGTTGGTGGCAATCAGCCCCAGCATTTT.

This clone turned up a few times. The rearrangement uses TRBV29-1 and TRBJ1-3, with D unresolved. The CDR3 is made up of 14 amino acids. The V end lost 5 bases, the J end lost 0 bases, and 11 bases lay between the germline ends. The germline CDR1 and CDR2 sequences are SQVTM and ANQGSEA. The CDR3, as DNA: TGCAGCGTTTGGGCAGCCGTCTCTGGAAACACCATATATTTT. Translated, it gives CSVWAAVSGNTIYF.

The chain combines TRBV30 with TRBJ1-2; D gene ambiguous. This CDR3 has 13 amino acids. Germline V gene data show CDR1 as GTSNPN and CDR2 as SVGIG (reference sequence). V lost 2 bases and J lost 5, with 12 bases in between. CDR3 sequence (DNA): TGTGCCTGGAGTTCGGTCGGAGCTTATGGCTACACCTTC. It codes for CAWSSVGAYGYTF.

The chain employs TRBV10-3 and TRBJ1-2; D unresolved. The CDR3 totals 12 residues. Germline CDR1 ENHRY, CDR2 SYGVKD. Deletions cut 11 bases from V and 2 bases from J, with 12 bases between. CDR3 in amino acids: CASGGINYGYTF. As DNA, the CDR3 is TGTGCCTCGGGAGGGATCAACTATGGCTACACCTTC.

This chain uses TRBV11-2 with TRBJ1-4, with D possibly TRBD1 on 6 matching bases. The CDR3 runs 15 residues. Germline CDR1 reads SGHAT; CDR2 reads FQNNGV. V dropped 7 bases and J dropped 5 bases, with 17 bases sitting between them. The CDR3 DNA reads TGTGCCAGCACCCCGGGGACACTCTCGAATGAAAAACTGTTTTTT. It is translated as CASTPGTLSNEKLFF.

CDR3 sequence reads: CASSQGSPGRVGTQYF. The CDR3 DNA sequence: TGTGCCAGCAGCCAAGGTTCCCCAGGGAGGGTTGGGACCCAGTACTTC. The J gene is TRBJ2-5, the V gene TRBV3-1 (or the pseudogene TRBV3-2); 7 bases align to TRBD2. The CDR3 consists of 16 residues. Trimming removed 1 base from V and 7 bases from J; junction bases left unmatched: 12. Germline values: CDR1 LGHDT, CDR2 YNNKEL (reference sequence).

In DNA form, the CDR3 reads TGTGCCAGCAGTTCCGACAGGGGGGGCTACACCTTC. Protein product: CASSSDRGGYTF. The chain employs TRBV6-6 and TRBJ1-2; 9 nucleotides match TRBD1. After removal of 4 bases from V and 8 bases from J, the junction contained 2 bases not matched to a gene. The germline V gene has CDR1 MNHNY and CDR2 SVGAGI (reference sequence). CDR3 length equals 12 residues.

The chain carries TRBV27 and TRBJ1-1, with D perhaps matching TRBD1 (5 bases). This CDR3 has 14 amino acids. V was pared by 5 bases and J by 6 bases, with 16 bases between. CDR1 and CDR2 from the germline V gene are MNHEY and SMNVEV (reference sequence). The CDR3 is CASSNWRGGAEAFF. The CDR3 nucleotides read TGTGCCAGCAGTAACTGGCGGGGCGGCGCTGAAGCTTTCTTT.

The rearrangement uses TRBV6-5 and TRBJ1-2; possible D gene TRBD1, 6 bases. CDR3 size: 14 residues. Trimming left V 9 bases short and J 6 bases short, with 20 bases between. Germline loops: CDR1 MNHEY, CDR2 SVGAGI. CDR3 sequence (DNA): TGTGCCAGTCGGGGAGGGGGGCGCCTGAATGGCTACACCTTC. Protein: CASRGGGRLNGYTF.

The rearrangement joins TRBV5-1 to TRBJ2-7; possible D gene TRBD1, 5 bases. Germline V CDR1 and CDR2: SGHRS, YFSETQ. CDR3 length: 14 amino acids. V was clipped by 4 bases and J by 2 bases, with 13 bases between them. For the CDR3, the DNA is TGCGCCAGCAGCCTCGCAGGGCGGACCTACGAGCAGTACTTC. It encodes CASSLAGRTYEQYF.

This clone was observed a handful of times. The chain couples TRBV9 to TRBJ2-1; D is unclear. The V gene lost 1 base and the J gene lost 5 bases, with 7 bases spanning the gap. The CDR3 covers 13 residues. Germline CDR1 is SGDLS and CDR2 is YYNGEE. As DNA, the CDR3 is TGTGCCAGCAGCGTATCCGGTAACAATGAGCAGTTCTTC. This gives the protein CASSVSGNNEQFF.

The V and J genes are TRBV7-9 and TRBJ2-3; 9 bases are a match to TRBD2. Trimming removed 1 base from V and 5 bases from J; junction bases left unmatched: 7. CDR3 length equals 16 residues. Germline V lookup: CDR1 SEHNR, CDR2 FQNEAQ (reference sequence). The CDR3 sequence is CASSLGGGALGDTQYF. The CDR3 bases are TGTGCCAGCAGCTTAGGCGGGGGGGCCTTAGGAGATACGCAGTATTTT.

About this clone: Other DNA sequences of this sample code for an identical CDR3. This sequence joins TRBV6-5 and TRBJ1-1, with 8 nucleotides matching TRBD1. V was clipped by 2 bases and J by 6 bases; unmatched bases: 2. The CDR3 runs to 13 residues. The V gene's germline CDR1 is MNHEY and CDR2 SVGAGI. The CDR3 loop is CASSYDRGSEAFF. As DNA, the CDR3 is TGTGCCAGCAGTTACGACAGGGGTTCTGAAGCTTTCTTT.

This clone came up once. The DNA for the CDR3 is TGTGCCAGCAGCTTACGAATAGCAGATACGCAGTATTTT. Its protein product is CASSLRIADTQYF. The V gene is TRBV7-8, the J gene TRBJ2-3; no reliable D call. The CDR3 length is 13 residues. The V gene's germline CDR1 is SGHVS and CDR2 FQNEAQ. Deletions cut 2 bases from V and 4 bases from J, with 7 bases between.

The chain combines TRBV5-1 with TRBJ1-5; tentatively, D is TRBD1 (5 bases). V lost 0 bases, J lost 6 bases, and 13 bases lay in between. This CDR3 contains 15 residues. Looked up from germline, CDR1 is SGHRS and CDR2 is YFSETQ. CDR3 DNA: TGCGCCAGCAGCTTGGCCGGCAGGGTAGGTCAGCCCCAGCATTTT. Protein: CASSLAGRVGQPQHF.

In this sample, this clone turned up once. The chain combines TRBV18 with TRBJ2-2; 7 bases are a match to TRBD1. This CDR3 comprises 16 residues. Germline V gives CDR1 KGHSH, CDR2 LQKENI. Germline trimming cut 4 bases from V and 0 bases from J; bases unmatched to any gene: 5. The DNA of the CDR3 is TGTGCCAGCTCACTAAAGGGGGCAACGAACACCGGGGAGCTGTTTTTT. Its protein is CASSLKGATNTGELFF.

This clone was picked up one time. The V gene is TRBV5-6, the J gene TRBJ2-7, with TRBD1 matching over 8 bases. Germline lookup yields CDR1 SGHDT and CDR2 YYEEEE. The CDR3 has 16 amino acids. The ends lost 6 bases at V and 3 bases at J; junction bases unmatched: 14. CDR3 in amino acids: CASNLRRTGKYYEQYF. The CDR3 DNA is TGTGCCAGCAACCTCCGGCGGACAGGGAAGTACTACGAGCAGTACTTC.

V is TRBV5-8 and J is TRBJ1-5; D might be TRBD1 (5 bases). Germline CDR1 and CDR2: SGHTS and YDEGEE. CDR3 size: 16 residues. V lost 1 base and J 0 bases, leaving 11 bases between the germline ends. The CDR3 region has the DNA TGTGCCAGCAGCTTGAACCCAGGGTATAGCAATCAGCCCCAGCATTTT. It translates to CASSLNPGYSNQPQHF.

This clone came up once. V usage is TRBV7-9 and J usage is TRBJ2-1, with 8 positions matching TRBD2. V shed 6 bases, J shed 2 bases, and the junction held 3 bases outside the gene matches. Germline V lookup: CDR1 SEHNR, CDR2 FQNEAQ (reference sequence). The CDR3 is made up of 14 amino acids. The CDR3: CASRDSGAYNEQFF. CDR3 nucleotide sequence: TGTGCCAGCAGGGATAGCGGGGCCTACAATGAGCAGTTCTTC.

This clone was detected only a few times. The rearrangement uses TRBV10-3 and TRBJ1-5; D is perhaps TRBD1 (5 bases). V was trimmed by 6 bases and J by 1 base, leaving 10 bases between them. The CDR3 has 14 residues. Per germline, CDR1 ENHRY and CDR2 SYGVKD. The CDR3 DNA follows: TGTGCCATCAGCTGGGACTCAAGCAATCAGCCCCAGCATTTT. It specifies CAISWDSSNQPQHF.

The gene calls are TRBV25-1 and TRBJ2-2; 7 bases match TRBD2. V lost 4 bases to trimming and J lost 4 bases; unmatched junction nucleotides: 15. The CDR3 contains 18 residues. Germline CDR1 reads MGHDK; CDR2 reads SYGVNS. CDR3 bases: TGTGCCAGCAGTGGGGGAGGGCTAGCCAGTACGTTCACCGGGGAGCTGTTTTTT. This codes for CASSGGGLASTFTGELFF.

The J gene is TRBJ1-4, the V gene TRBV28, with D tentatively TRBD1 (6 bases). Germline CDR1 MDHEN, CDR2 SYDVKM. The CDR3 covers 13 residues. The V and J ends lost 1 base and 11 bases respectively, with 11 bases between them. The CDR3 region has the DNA TGTGCCAGCAGTTTATCTTCGGGGGGCAAACTGTTTTTT. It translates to CASSLSSGGKLFF.

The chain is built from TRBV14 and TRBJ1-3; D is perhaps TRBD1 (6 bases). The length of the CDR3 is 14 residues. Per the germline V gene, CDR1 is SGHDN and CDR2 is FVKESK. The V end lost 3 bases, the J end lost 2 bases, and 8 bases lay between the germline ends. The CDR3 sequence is CASSQYRAGNTIYF. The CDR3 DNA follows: TGTGCCAGCAGCCAGTACAGGGCTGGAAACACCATATATTTT.

The CDR3 DNA follows: TGTGCCACCAGCAGAGGGGGTGGGAGGGCCATATACAATGAGCAGTTCTTC. Its protein product is CATSRGGGRAIYNEQFF. The V and J genes are TRBV15 and TRBJ2-1; 7 nucleotides agree with TRBD2. Germline CDR1 LNHNV, CDR2 YYDKDF (reference sequence). J was trimmed by 4 bases and V by 1 base; bases with no gene match: 10. This CDR3 is built from 17 residues.

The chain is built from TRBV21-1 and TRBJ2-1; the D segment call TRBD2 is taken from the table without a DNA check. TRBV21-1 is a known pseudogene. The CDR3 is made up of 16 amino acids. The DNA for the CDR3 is TGTGCCAGCAGCGGTACGAGGCGGATCTCCTACAATGAGCAGTTCTTC. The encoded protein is CASSGTRRISYNEQFF.

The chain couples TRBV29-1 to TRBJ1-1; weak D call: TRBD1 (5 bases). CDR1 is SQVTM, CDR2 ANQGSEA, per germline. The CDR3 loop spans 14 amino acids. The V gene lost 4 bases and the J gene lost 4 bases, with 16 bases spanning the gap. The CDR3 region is CSVADSGLRTEAFF. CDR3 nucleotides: TGCAGCGTTGCCGACTCAGGGTTGCGCACTGAAGCTTTCTTT.

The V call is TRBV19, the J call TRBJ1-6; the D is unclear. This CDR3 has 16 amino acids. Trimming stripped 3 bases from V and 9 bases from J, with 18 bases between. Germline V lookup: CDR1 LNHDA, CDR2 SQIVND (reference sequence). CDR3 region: CASSMLGRTRSSPLHF. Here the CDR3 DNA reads TGTGCCAGTAGTATGTTGGGGAGAACTCGGAGTTCACCCCTCCACTTT.

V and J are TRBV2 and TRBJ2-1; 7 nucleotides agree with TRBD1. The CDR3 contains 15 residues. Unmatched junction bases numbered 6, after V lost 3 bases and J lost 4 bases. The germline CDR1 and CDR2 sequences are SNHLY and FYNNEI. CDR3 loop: CASSDPGQVYNEQFF. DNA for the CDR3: TGTGCCAGCAGTGATCCTGGACAGGTATACAATGAGCAGTTCTTC.

The CDR3 DNA reads TGTGCCTTTGCCCCGGGATCCACTGAAGCTTTCTTT. Translation: CAFAPGSTEAFF. V gene TRBV30 combines with J gene TRBJ1-1; the D is unclear. The V gene's germline CDR1 is GTSNPN and CDR2 SVGIG (reference sequence). V was shortened by 7 bases and J by 4 bases, with 13 bases between the two germline ends. This CDR3 spans 12 amino acids.